The 11 T cell receptor beta chains given below trace back to one sample, sequenced in a study of T-cell reconstitution after alpha-beta-depleted transplantation in children. This sample's TCRbeta library carried unique molecular identifier barcodes. Using its own MiXCR run on the PCR reads, TCRdb lists one record per CDR3 protein. The sample lists 350,000 to 500,000 distinct CDR3 sequences; around two fifths were seen once. The material was PBMCs, obtained before TCRalphabeta/CD19-depleted stem cell transplant. These receptors came from a girl aged 2-10 years with aplastic anemia, due to receive a stem cell transplant.

This clonotype was recorded a few times. This chain connects TRBV20-1 to TRBJ2-7; D unclear. Deletions cut 0 bases from V and 3 bases from J, with 3 bases between. The germline gives CDR1 DFQATT, CDR2 SNEGSKA (reference sequence). There are 11 residues in the CDR3. CDR3 protein: CSAREIYEQYF. The CDR3 nucleotides read TGCAGTGCTAGAGAGATCTACGAGCAGTACTTC.

Notes on this clonotype: It may be a read error: a sequence one base away is much more abundant. The chain is built from TRBV29-1 and TRBJ2-3; D gene uncertain. The V end was cut by 0 bases, the J end by 0 bases, with 10 bases between. Germline V gene sequence: CDR1 SQVTM, CDR2 ANQGSEA. This CDR3 spans 15 amino acids. Here the CDR3 reads CSVEDQLASTDTQYF. CDR3 nucleotides: TGCAGCGTTGAAGATCAGCTCGCGAGCACAGATACGCAGTATTTT.

In this sample, this clonotype turned up many times. The chain combines TRBV6-2 or TRBV6-3 with TRBJ1-2; the D is unclear. The V end was cut by 3 bases, the J end by 4 bases, with 21 bases between. The CDR3 runs 17 residues. The germline V gene encodes CDR1 MNHEY and CDR2 SVGEGT. The CDR3 loop reads CASSYRPDPGSLYGYTF. In DNA form, the CDR3 reads TGTGCCAGCAGTTATCGGCCCGACCCAGGATCACTCTATGGCTACACCTTC.

For this clonotype: Germline is not matched at one junction end, which may reflect a read error. The V gene is TRBV5-1, the J gene TRBJ2-1, with 10 bases fitting TRBD2. This CDR3 is 11 amino acids long. The germline V gene has CDR1 SGHRS and CDR2 YFSETQ. The DNA of the CDR3 is TGCGCCAGCAGCCTGGGACTAGCGCCGGTCTTC. Amino acids: CASSLGLAPVF.

Turning to this clonotype: The junction differs from germline at one of its ends, possibly a read error. The chain is built from TRBV6-1 and TRBJ1-2; 7 nucleotides align to TRBD1. Germline loops: CDR1 MNHNS, CDR2 SASEGT. This CDR3 spans 12 amino acids. CDR3: CASRGTVGIYPF. CDR3 sequence (DNA): TGTGCCAGCAGAGGGACAGTGGGGATCTACCCCTTC.

This clonotype was seen a handful of times. The chain combines TRBV20-1 with TRBJ2-3, with D possibly matching TRBD2 (6 bases). CDR1 and CDR2 (germline): DFQATT, SNEGSKA (reference sequence). The ends were cut back, 1 base at V and 7 bases at J, with 15 bases in the middle. The CDR3 covers 14 residues. CDR3 residues: CSARGGGWLNTQYF. DNA of the CDR3: TGCAGTGCTAGAGGCGGAGGGTGGTTAAATACGCAGTATTTT.

This clonotype has at least ten counts. V is TRBV18 and J is TRBJ2-7; TRBD2 might be the D (6 bases). This CDR3 is 16 amino acids long. V lost 0 bases and J lost 1, with 13 bases in between. The germline CDR1 and CDR2 sequences are KGHSH and LQKENI. The CDR3 bases are TGTGCCAGCTCACCACCTTGGGGGGAGCGGTCCTACGAGCAGTACTTC. This gives the protein CASSPPWGERSYEQYF.

This clonotype appeared many times. The J gene is TRBJ1-3, the V gene TRBV12-3 or TRBV12-4; unclear D gene. Trimming stripped 5 bases from V and 7 bases from J, with 9 bases between. The CDR3 runs 12 residues. CDR3 sequence: CASSRMGNTIYF. In nucleotides, the CDR3 is TGTGCCAGCAGTCGAATGGGGAACACCATATATTTT.

J is TRBJ2-1 and V is TRBV3-1; 7 bases agree with TRBD1. The CDR3 has 14 amino acids. V shed 0 bases and J 12 bases; nucleotides not matched to a gene: 8. Germline V gene sequence: CDR1 LGHDT, CDR2 YNNKEL (reference sequence). DNA for the CDR3: TGTGCCAGCAGCCAAGATGACAGGGCCCCCGGGCAGTTCTTC. Translating gives CASSQDDRAPGQFF.

V usage is TRBV18 and J usage is TRBJ2-7, with D hard to call. V lost 4 bases to trimming and J lost 5 bases, with 3 bases between them. Germline V lookup: CDR1 KGHSH, CDR2 LQKENI. The CDR3 spans 10 residues. DNA of the CDR3: TGTGCCAGCTCACAGGACGAGCAGTACTTC. Its translation is CASSQDEQYF.

This chain joins TRBV12-5 and TRBJ2-1; D uncertain. The CDR3 is made up of 21 amino acids. The germline V and J ends were trimmed by 0 bases and 0 bases, with 24 bases remaining between them. CDR1 LGHNT and CDR2 FRNRAP come from the germline V gene. The CDR3 loop reads CASGLVLKGPENTSSYNEQFF. In DNA, the CDR3 is TGTGCTAGTGGTTTGGTTCTTAAGGGCCCTGAGAACACGAGCTCCTACAATGAGCAGTTCTTC.